This T cell receptor beta chain was recovered during a study of blood T cell repertoires in COVID-19. Study summary: T cells, B-cell-depleted T cells, or PBMCs supplied cDNA or gDNA.

CDR1 LNHDA and CDR2 SQIVND come from the germline V gene (reference sequence). The CDR3 contains 13 residues. Losses at the gene ends were 8 bases for V and 3 bases for J; bases not matched to a gene: 5. Per the original data handling: Scientists estimated how many nucleated cells there were by amplifying reference gene primers. Here immunoSEQ multiplex PCR was the method, and the copy in TCRdb shows in-frame clones only, minus some. The DNA gave D and trimming, while V, J and clone size come from that table. This sample has 250,000 to 300,000 clones; around 87% occur once, and the top ten carry 3.6%.

This sequence was found in a man aged 18 to 30 with active or convalescent COVID-19. The gene calls are TRBV19 and TRBJ2-7; 9 bases line up with TRBD1. Sequenced sample: peripheral blood. This CDR3 reads CASGSDRGYEQYF. CDR3 bases: TGTGCCAGTGGGTCGGACAGGGGCTACGAGCAGTACTTC.